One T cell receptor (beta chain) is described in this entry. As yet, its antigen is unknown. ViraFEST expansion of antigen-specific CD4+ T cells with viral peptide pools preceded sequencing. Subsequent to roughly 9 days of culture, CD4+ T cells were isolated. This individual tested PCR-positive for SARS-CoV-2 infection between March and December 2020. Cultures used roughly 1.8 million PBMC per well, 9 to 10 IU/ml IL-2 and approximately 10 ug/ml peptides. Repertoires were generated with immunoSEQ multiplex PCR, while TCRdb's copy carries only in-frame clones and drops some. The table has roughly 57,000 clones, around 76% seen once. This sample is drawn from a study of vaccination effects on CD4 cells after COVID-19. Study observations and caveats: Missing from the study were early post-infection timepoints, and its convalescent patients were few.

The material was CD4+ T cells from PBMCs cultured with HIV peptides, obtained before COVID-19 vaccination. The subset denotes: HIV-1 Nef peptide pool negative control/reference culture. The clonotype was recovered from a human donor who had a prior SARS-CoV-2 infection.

The CDR3 DNA sequence: TGTGCCAGCAGTTTGGGCCGGGGGAACCCCAAGCAGTACTTC. It translates to CASSLGRGNPKQYF. The genes are TRBV6-5 and TRBJ2-7, with D possibly matching TRBD2 (6 bases). Looked up from germline, CDR1 is MNHEY and CDR2 is SVGAGI. Trimming removed 4 bases at V and 8 bases at J, with 18 bases between. The CDR3 sequence is 14 residues long.